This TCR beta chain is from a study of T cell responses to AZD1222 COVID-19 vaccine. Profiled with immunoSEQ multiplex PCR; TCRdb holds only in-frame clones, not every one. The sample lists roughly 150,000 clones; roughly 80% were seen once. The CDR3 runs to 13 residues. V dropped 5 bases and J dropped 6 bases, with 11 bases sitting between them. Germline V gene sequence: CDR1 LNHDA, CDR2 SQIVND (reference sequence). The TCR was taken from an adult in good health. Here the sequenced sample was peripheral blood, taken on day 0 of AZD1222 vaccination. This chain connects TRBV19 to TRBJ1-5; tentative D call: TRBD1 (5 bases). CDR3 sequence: CASSHERGQPQHF. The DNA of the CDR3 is TGTGCCAGTAGTCACGAAAGGGGTCAGCCCCAGCATTTT.